A selection of T cell receptor beta chains follows, all from one sample in a study of blood T cell repertoires in COVID-19. This table comes from immunoSEQ multiplex PCR, and its TCRdb copy is limited to in-frame clones, with some not included. Of about 130,000 clones listed, under 90% are singletons. The specimen was peripheral blood. Receptor source: a woman aged 55-75 years with active or convalescent COVID-19. Both conserved end residues are part of each CDR3. Each record gives: J gene, CDR3 length, clone size, V gene, CDR3 protein. Clone size is not always given. Where it is, it says once, few, many or a class for expanded clones.

>TRBJ1-1|14|.|TRBV6-5
CASRDKTGRDEAFF
>TRBJ1-2|16|.|TRBV10-2
CASSDRDRASGYGYTF
>TRBJ2-5|14|once|TRBV11-2
CASSTRTIQETQYF
>TRBJ2-1|16|once|TRBV6-6
CASSYPLAEITDEQFF
>TRBJ2-6|16|.|TRBV11-2
CASSPRLDSGANVLTF
>TRBJ2-3|14|few|TRBV5-8
CASSLAKLSGTQYF
>TRBJ2-7|13|.|TRBV3-1/TRBV3-2
CASRGASTYEQYF
>TRBJ1-5|15|.|TRBV30
CAWSRTVFGNQPQHF
>TRBJ2-7|13|few|TRBV6-5
CASSYSGLGEQYF
>TRBJ2-2|17|.|TRBV18
CASSKPGLASNTGELFF
>TRBJ2-7|13|.|TRBV9
CASSWGQGYEQYF
>TRBJ2-2|16|.|TRBV23-1
CASSQSEGKSTGELFF
>TRBJ1-5|15|.|TRBV19
CASNAGLGSNQPQHF
>TRBJ2-7|16|.|TRBV28
CASSPQAGDRTYEQYF
>TRBJ1-3|15|.|TRBV9
CASSVVGSSGNTIYF
>TRBJ1-6|16|once|TRBV10-1
CASSEGRDAENSPLHF
>TRBJ2-1|15|.|TRBV6-2/TRBV6-3
CASSKLAGGRNEQFF
>TRBJ1-1|14|.|TRBV5-1
CATKFGQGNTEAFF
>TRBJ1-4|15|.|TRBV28
CASSPVDRAEEKLFF
>TRBJ2-7|13|.|TRBV7-2
CASSLVLVREQYF
>TRBJ2-1|16|.|TRBV27
CASCGTSGGSYNEQFF
>TRBJ1-4|16|.|TRBV27
CASRMTSGGSNEKLFF
>TRBJ2-2|13|few|TRBV28
CASYDLNTGELFF
>TRBJ1-1|14|few|TRBV20-1
CSASSPNRGTEAFF
>TRBJ2-3|16|.|TRBV18
CASSPRLAGVVDTQYF
>TRBJ1-4|12|.|TRBV12-3/TRBV12-4
CASSLTGGKLFF
>TRBJ2-5|17|.|TRBV5-4
CASSLVGRSGYQETQYF
>TRBJ1-1|13|few|TRBV10-3
CAISGQGHTEAFF
>TRBJ2-2|12|.|TRBV9
CASSVSGGELFF
>TRBJ1-5|14|.|TRBV6-1
CASSEGTGLQPQHF
>TRBJ1-5|15|few|TRBV6-1
CASSESTGLQQPQHF
>TRBJ1-2|16|few|TRBV28
CASSLGQGKTQHGYTF
>TRBJ1-1|14|.|TRBV5-1
CASSLARGNTEAFF
>TRBJ1-5|15|.|TRBV2
CASSSQGYSNQPQHF
>TRBJ1-2|15|.|TRBV5-1
CASSAYETGGDGYTF
>TRBJ1-6|14|.|TRBV19
CASTHTGMDSPLHF
>TRBJ2-3|11|.|TRBV20-1
CTSGEQDTQYF
>TRBJ2-5|16|.|TRBV6-2/TRBV6-3
CASSPRQFWGLGTQYF
>TRBJ1-5|17|.|TRBV27
CASSTSNLGRSNQPQHF
>TRBJ1-1|16|few|TRBV5-1
CASSFGQGRVNTEAFF
>TRBJ2-2|14|.|TRBV10-3
CAISASGGTGELFF
>TRBJ1-1|15|.|TRBV5-1
CASSSGQGLNTEAFF
>TRBJ2-2|18|.|TRBV5-7
CASSPRGTSWSVSGELFF
>TRBJ1-3|16|.|TRBV28
CASSPPDRGPGNTIYF
>TRBJ2-5|15|once|TRBV28
CASSFIQGGAETQYF